Below, 6 T cell receptor beta chains from the same sample are listed, as sequenced in a study of shared clonotypes between healthy human individuals. Profiling relied on immunoSEQ multiplex PCR, and the TCRdb table lists in-frame clones only, not all of them. The table lists fewer than 1.4 million clones, 78% of them singletons. Specimen: memory CD4+ T cells from PBMCs. The subset here: CD45RA-negative fraction. These receptors came from a man between 18 and 29 years old in good health. Some clones in this sample may be carry-over from other donors' samples.

The CDR3 nucleotides are TGTGCCAGCAGCCCCCTCCAGGGAAGTTTCAATGAGCAGTTCTTC. Translation gives CASSPLQGSFNEQFF. The chain links TRBV7-2 to TRBJ2-1; D might be TRBD1 (5 bases). The germline V and J ends were trimmed by 5 bases and 6 bases, with 17 bases remaining between them. The CDR3 length is 15 residues. CDR1 and CDR2 from the germline V gene are SGHTA and FQGNSA. Complete variable domain (other parts from reference TRBV7-2 and TRBJ2-1): GAGVSQSPSNKVTEKGKDVELRCDPISGHTALYWYRQSLGQGLEFLIYFQGNSAPDKSGLPSDRFSAERTGGSVSTLTIQRTQQEDSAVYLCASSPLQGSFNEQFFGPGTRLTVL.

The genes are TRBV2 and TRBJ2-2; D possibly corresponds to TRBD1 (5 bases). The CDR3 contains 19 residues. The germline V and J ends were trimmed by 1 base and 0 bases, with 18 bases remaining between them. The germline CDR1 and CDR2 sequences are SNHLY and FYNNEI. CDR3 DNA: TGTGCCAGCAGTGAAGTCGTTATTTCAGGGCCCTCGAACACCGGGGAGCTGTTTTTT. It yields the protein CASSEVVISGPSNTGELFF.

The rearrangement joins TRBV7-3 to TRBJ1-4, with D unclear. V lost 4 bases to trimming and J lost 0 bases, with 6 bases between them. This CDR3 has 14 residues. CDR1 SGHTA and CDR2 FQGTGA come from the germline V gene. CDR3 DNA: TGTGCCAGCAGCTCAGAGTCAACTAATGAAAAACTGTTTTTT. The encoded protein is CASSSESTNEKLFF.

The V and J genes are TRBV28 and TRBJ2-4, with D unresolved. With 6 bases removed from V and 0 bases from J, the gap between germline ends came to 12 bases. This CDR3 has 15 residues. The germline CDR1 and CDR2 sequences are MDHEN and SYDVKM. For the CDR3, the DNA is TGTGCCAGCAGCTTCCCAAGGGAAGCCAAAAACATTCAGTACTTC. It codes for CASSFPREAKNIQYF. Based on the CDR3 plus reference TRBV28 and TRBJ2-4, the full variable domain is DVKVTQSSRYLVKRTGEKVFLECVQDMDHENMFWYRQDPGLGLRLIYFSYDVKMKEKGDIPEGYSVSREKKERFSLILESASTNQTSMYLCASSFPREAKNIQYFGAGTRLSVL.

The J gene is TRBJ2-7, the V gene TRBV27; D perhaps matches TRBD1 (5 bases). Trimming removed 4 bases from V and 2 bases from J, with 12 bases in between. The V gene's germline CDR1 is MNHEY and CDR2 SMNVEV (reference sequence). The length of the CDR3 is 14 residues. As DNA, the CDR3 is TGTGCCAGCAGTTACAGGAGAGATACCTACGAGCAGTACTTC. Protein product: CASSYRRDTYEQYF.

A note on this clone: Since a far larger clone is one base different, this is likely a read error. Additional DNA sequences in this sample encode the identical CDR3. V usage is TRBV6-6 and J usage is TRBJ1-3; D remains ambiguous. This CDR3 is built from 15 residues. The germline CDR1 and CDR2 sequences are MNHNY and SVGAGI (reference sequence). Written as DNA, the CDR3 is TGCGCCAGTTCTCACCGGGCTAGCTCTGGAAACACCATATATTTT. This translates into CASSHRASSGNTIYF.